This TCR beta chain was recovered during a study of long-term antiretroviral therapy in people with HIV. A v3.0 immunoSEQ assay was performed at survey level. Sequencing was intended to reach roughly 40,000-55,000 T-cell genomes per sample. Sequencing was performed with immunoSEQ multiplex PCR; in TCRdb, only in-frame clones are kept and a portion is missing. The sample lists about 7,100 clones, roughly 80% occurring once. People in the study who had HIV all got their treatment in the United States. Worth noting for this clone: Its antigen is currently unknown.

Whole-study findings and limits: Repertoires from HIV showed CDR3 length ranges narrower than those of controls. Upon ART, diversity increased but remained lower than transplant donor controls.

This clonotype originated in a man in his forties with HIV. The sequencing here drew on unsorted PBMCs, taken 1.1 years after starting antiretroviral therapy.

As DNA, the CDR3 is TGTGCCAGCAGTCTCATGACCTCCACCCTCTACTACGAGCAGTACTTC. It is translated as CASSLMTSTLYYEQYF. The chain couples TRBV11-3 to TRBJ2-7; D unresolved. Germline V gene sequence: CDR1 SGHNT, CDR2 YENEEA. The length of the CDR3 is 16 residues. Between the trimmed V and J ends, which lost 6 bases and 3 bases, there was a span of 21 bases.